The next 18 T cell receptor beta chains were all read from a single sample in a study of graft-versus-host responses after intestinal transplantation. Lamina propria and intraepithelial lymphocytes were released by processing graft tissue. TCRdb keeps only in-frame clones here, not all; method: immunoSEQ multiplex PCR. The data hold 3,500 to 5,000 clones, with roughly 70% observed a single time. The material sequenced was ileum tissue, taken around 340 days after intestinal transplantation. These TCRs come from a human patient who received an intestinal transplant, so some T cells may come from the graft donor.

The rearrangement links TRBV10-3 to TRBJ1-6; D remains ambiguous. The CDR3 contains 14 residues. V was cut by 11 bases and J by 4 bases, with 15 bases left in between. CDR1 is ENHRY and CDR2 is SYGVKD in the germline V gene. The CDR3 protein is CASSVEGYNSPLHF. In DNA, the CDR3 is TGTGCCTCAAGTGTGGAGGGATATAATTCACCCCTCCACTTT.

This chain links TRBV7-2 with TRBJ2-3; D is possibly TRBD1 (6 bases). Deletions cut 5 bases from V and 2 bases from J, with 17 bases between. The length of the CDR3 is 16 residues. Germline CDR1 and CDR2: SGHTA and FQGNSA. CDR3 region: CASSDRTLRLTDTQYF. Written as DNA, the CDR3 is TGTGCCAGCAGCGACAGGACGCTCCGTCTCACAGATACGCAGTATTTT.

The gene calls are TRBV5-4 and TRBJ2-1; 8 nucleotides agree with TRBD2. CDR3 length equals 16 residues. Losses at the gene ends were 3 bases for V and 1 base for J; bases not matched to a gene: 6. Germline lookup yields CDR1 SGHNT and CDR2 YYREEE (reference sequence). In nucleotides, the CDR3 is TGTGCCAGCAGCTCCGTAATAGCGGGGTCCTACAATGAGCAGTTCTTC. Translating it yields CASSSVIAGSYNEQFF.

J is TRBJ1-6 and V is TRBV6-1; D is unresolved. The CDR3 is made up of 15 amino acids. CDR1 and CDR2 (germline): MNHNS, SASEGT. The germline V and J ends were trimmed by 3 bases and 8 bases, with 14 bases remaining between them. In DNA form, the CDR3 reads TGTGCCAGCAGTGATCCCCTTCTCCGGTATTCACCCCTCCACTTT. This codes for CASSDPLLRYSPLHF.

This clone has a single count. This chain connects TRBV7-8 to TRBJ2-1; TRBD2 might be the D (6 bases). The V gene's germline CDR1 is SGHVS and CDR2 FQNEAQ. V was pared by 3 bases and J by 4 bases, with 10 bases between. The CDR3 length is 14 residues. The CDR3 is CASSLGLNYNEQFF. CDR3 in DNA: TGTGCCAGCAGCTTGGGACTGAATTACAATGAGCAGTTCTTC.

The genes are TRBV20-1 and TRBJ2-7; D is unclear. Germline CDR1 and CDR2: DFQATT and SNEGSKA (reference sequence). The CDR3 is 11 residues long. V was pared by 5 bases and J by 1 base, with 6 bases between. CDR3 sequence: CSALRSYEQYF. The CDR3 nucleotides are TGCAGTGCTTTACGGTCCTACGAGCAGTACTTC.

This clone was detected a few times. CDR3 sequence: CASSLRVHEQFF. The CDR3 region has the DNA TGTGCCAGCAGCTTGCGGGTCCATGAGCAGTTCTTC. This rearrangement joins TRBV5-6 to TRBJ2-1; D is unresolved. Germline V gene lookup returns CDR1 SGHDT and CDR2 YYEEEE. The length of the CDR3 is 12 residues. Trimming removed 1 base from V and 8 bases from J, with 7 bases in between.

The J gene is TRBJ2-6, the V gene TRBV2, with TRBD1 identical over 7 bases. The CDR3 is 15 residues long. V lost 5 bases, J lost 2 bases, and 3 bases stayed unmatched. Germline CDR1 reads SNHLY; CDR2 reads FYNNEI. The CDR3 reads CASSSDRAGANVLTF. CDR3 DNA: TGTGCCAGCAGTTCCGACAGGGCTGGGGCCAACGTCCTGACTTTC. Using reference TRBV2 and TRBJ2-6 for the parts outside the CDR3, the full variable domain is EPEVTQTPSHQVTQMGQEVILRCVPISNHLYFYWYRQILGQKVEFLVSFYNNEISEKSEIFDDQFSVERPDGSNFTLKIRSTKLEDSAMYFCASSSDRAGANVLTFGAGSRLTVL.

For this clone: The identical CDR3 is also encoded by other nucleotide sequences in the sample. The V and J genes are TRBV5-1 and TRBJ2-7; D possibly corresponds to TRBD2 (5 bases). Per the germline V gene, CDR1 is SGHRS and CDR2 is YFSETQ. This CDR3 has 14 residues. V lost 0 bases and J 3 bases, leaving 10 bases between the germline ends. The CDR3 DNA follows: TGCGCCAGCAGCTTGGGAGGGTCTGGCTACGAGCAGTACTTC. Encoded protein: CASSLGGSGYEQYF. The full variable domain, completed using reference TRBV5-1 and TRBJ2-7, is KAGVTQTPRYLIKTRGQQVTLSCSPISGHRSVSWYQQTPGQGLQFLFEYFSETQRNKGNFPGRFSGRQFSNSRSEMNVSTLELGDSALYLCASSLGGSGYEQYFGPGTRLTVT.

V gene TRBV29-1 combines with J gene TRBJ1-2; D is undetermined. V lost 7 bases and J lost 4, with 16 bases in between. Germline CDR1 reads SQVTM; CDR2 reads ANQGSEA. The CDR3 runs 13 residues. DNA of the CDR3: TGCAGCGGGTTCCTAGTGGACTCCTATGGCTACACCTTC. Protein product: CSGFLVDSYGYTF.

The chain has TRBV5-1 and TRBJ2-7; 8 nucleotides match TRBD2. Germline-derived CDR1 and CDR2 are SGHRS and YFSETQ. The V gene end was trimmed by 1 base and the J gene end by 0 bases; junction bases not matched to a gene: 3. This CDR3 spans 15 amino acids. The CDR3 nucleotides read TGCGCCAGCAGCTTGACGGGGGGGTTCTCCTACGAGCAGTACTTC. Translating gives CASSLTGGFSYEQYF. The full variable domain, completed using reference TRBV5-1 and TRBJ2-7, is KAGVTQTPRYLIKTRGQQVTLSCSPISGHRSVSWYQQTPGQGLQFLFEYFSETQRNKGNFPGRFSGRQFSNSRSEMNVSTLELGDSALYLCASSLTGGFSYEQYFGPGTRLTVT.

The chain has TRBV19 and TRBJ2-7, with 9 bases fitting TRBD1. The CDR3 is 15 residues long. CDR1 LNHDA and CDR2 SQIVND come from the germline V gene (reference sequence). V dropped 3 bases and J dropped 2; count of bases not matched to a gene: 5. The CDR3 DNA sequence: TGTGCCAGTAGTATCGGGACAGGGCTGACCTACGAGCAGTACTTC. Encoded protein: CASSIGTGLTYEQYF. Full variable domain (missing parts from reference TRBV19 and TRBJ2-7): DGGITQSPKYLFRKEGQNVTLSCEQNLNHDAMYWYRQDPGQGLRLIYYSQIVNDFQKGDIAEGYSVSREKKESFPLTVTSAQKNPTAFYLCASSIGTGLTYEQYFGPGTRLTVT.

The chain carries TRBV2 and TRBJ2-1, with 7 bases matching TRBD1. V was pared by 3 bases and J by 1 base, with 3 bases of the junction left unmatched. The germline V gene has CDR1 SNHLY and CDR2 FYNNEI. There are 15 residues in the CDR3. The DNA of the CDR3 is TGTGCCAGCAGTGAGGTGGGACAGTCCTACAATGAGCAGTTCTTC. Translation gives CASSEVGQSYNEQFF.

The chain is built from TRBV28 and TRBJ1-1; 8 bases agree with TRBD1. J was trimmed by 6 bases and V by 3 bases; bases with no gene match: 12. CDR3 size: 16 residues. The germline V gene has CDR1 MDHEN and CDR2 SYDVKM. The CDR3 DNA sequence: TGTGCCAGCAGTTTCGAGCAGGGGGCCGGTCTCGCTGAAGCTTTCTTT. This translates into CASSFEQGAGLAEAFF.

V is TRBV4-1 and J is TRBJ1-4, with 11 bases matching TRBD1. This CDR3 is 17 amino acids long. The germline gives CDR1 MGHRA, CDR2 YSYEKL. J was trimmed by 4 bases and V by 4 bases; bases with no gene match: 8. The CDR3 DNA sequence: TGCGCCAGCAGCCCAGGGACAGGGGGGTCCTTTAATGAAAAACTGTTTTTT. Its protein product is CASSPGTGGSFNEKLFF.

The chain couples TRBV4-2 to TRBJ2-7, with D perhaps matching TRBD1 (6 bases). The length of the CDR3 is 15 residues. Trimming pared 0 bases from V and 4 bases from J, leaving 13 bases between. The V gene's germline CDR1 is LGHNA and CDR2 YNFKEQ. The CDR3 sequence: CASSQDQGSGYEQYF. CDR3 in DNA: TGTGCCAGCAGCCAAGATCAGGGGTCGGGTTACGAGCAGTACTTC.

The V and J genes are TRBV5-1 and TRBJ1-1; 7 bases align to TRBD1. V was pared by 3 bases and J by 1 base, with 3 bases of the junction left unmatched. Germline-derived CDR1 and CDR2 are SGHRS and YFSETQ. The CDR3 is 14 amino acids. CDR3 nucleotide sequence: TGCGCCAGCAGCTCCTGGACAGGGAACACTGAAGCTTTCTTT. Protein product: CASSSWTGNTEAFF. The full variable domain, its missing parts supplied by reference TRBV5-1 and TRBJ1-1, is KAGVTQTPRYLIKTRGQQVTLSCSPISGHRSVSWYQQTPGQGLQFLFEYFSETQRNKGNFPGRFSGRQFSNSRSEMNVSTLELGDSALYLCASSSWTGNTEAFFGQGTRLTVV.

The rearrangement links TRBV5-4 to TRBJ2-1; 8 bases align to TRBD2. V lost 0 bases to trimming and J lost 3 bases; unmatched junction nucleotides: 2. The CDR3 has 15 residues. Germline loops: CDR1 SGHNT, CDR2 YYREEE (reference sequence). CDR3 DNA: TGTGCCAGCAGCTTGGAAGCGGGGGTCTACAATGAGCAGTTCTTC. Protein product: CASSLEAGVYNEQFF.